Presented here are 2 T cell receptor beta chains from one specimen sequenced in a study of OX40 agonist ivuxolimab in advanced cancers. Receptor libraries were prepared by the immunoSEQ multiplex PCR assay. The source is immuneACCESS, and TCRdb retained only in-frame sequences with V and J called. Part of the clones is not carried over; for the studies checked, unresolved V genes explain less than half of this, and the remainder is unexplained. The sample profile shows tens of thousands of clones; just under 85% of them were found once. The top ten clones comprise 2.8% of the sample. The sample in question was CD4+ or CD8+ T cells sorted from blood, obtained in a trial of the OX40 agonist ivuxolimab. These receptors were obtained from an adult with an advanced solid tumor such as melanoma, head and neck, liver or kidney cancer.

The chain couples TRBV7-9 to TRBJ1-5; TRBD1 aligns across 9 bases. V shed 2 bases, J shed 4 bases, and the junction held 9 bases outside the gene matches. The CDR3 spans 17 residues. CDR1 is SEHNR, CDR2 FQNEAQ, per germline (reference sequence). The CDR3 DNA sequence: TGTGCCAGCAGCTTACCCCCCAGACAGGGGGTAAATCAGCCCCAGCATTTT. Translating gives CASSLPPRQGVNQPQHF.

This clone was observed a few times. The V call is TRBV18, the J call TRBJ2-7, with TRBD1 identical over 7 bases. Germline V lookup: CDR1 KGHSH, CDR2 LQKENI. The length of the CDR3 is 16 residues. The junction had 9 bases not matched to a gene; V was cut back by 4 bases and J by 0 bases. The CDR3 DNA reads TGTGCCAGCTCACTCATTCCCGGGACAGACTCCTACGAGCAGTACTTC. Amino acids: CASSLIPGTDSYEQYF. Drawing the rest from reference TRBV18 and TRBJ2-7, the complete variable domain is NAGVMQNPRHLVRRRGQEARLRCSPMKGHSHVYWYRQLPEEGLKFMVYLQKENIIDESGMPKERFSAEFPKEGPSILRIQQVVRGDSAAYFCASSLIPGTDSYEQYFGPGTRLTVT.